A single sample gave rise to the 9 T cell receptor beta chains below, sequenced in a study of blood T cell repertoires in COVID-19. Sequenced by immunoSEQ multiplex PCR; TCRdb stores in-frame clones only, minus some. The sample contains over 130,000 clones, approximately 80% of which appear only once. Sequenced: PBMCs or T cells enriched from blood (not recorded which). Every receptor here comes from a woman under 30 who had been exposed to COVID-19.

In DNA form, the CDR3 reads TGTGCCAGTAGTGGGACTAGCGGGAGAACCGATACGCAGTATTTT. Translated: CASSGTSGRTDTQYF. The chain recombines TRBV19 with TRBJ2-3, with 14 bases identical to TRBD2. V lost 5 bases and J lost 6; bases outside the gene matches: 4. The CDR3 totals 15 residues. CDR1 LNHDA and CDR2 SQIVND come from the germline V gene (reference sequence).

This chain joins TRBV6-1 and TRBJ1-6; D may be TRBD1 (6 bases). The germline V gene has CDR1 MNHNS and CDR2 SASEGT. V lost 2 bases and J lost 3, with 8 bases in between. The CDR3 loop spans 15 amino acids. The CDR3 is CASSETGRYNSPLHF. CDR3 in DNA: TGTGCCAGCAGTGAAACAGGGCGCTATAATTCACCCCTCCACTTT.

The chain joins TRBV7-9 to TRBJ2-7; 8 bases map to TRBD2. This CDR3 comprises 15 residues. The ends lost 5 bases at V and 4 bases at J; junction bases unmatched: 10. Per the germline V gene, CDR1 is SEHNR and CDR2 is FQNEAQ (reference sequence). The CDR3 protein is CASSPRGGQPYEQYF. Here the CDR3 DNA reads TGTGCCAGCAGCCCCCGGGGGGGTCAGCCATACGAGCAGTACTTC.

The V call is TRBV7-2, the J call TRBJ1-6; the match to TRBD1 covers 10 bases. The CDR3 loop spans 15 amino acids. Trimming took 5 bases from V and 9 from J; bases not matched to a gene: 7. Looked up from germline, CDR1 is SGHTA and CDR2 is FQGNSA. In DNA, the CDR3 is TGTGCCAGCAGCCCCAGACAGGGGGCGAGTTCACCCCTCCACTTT. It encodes CASSPRQGASSPLHF.

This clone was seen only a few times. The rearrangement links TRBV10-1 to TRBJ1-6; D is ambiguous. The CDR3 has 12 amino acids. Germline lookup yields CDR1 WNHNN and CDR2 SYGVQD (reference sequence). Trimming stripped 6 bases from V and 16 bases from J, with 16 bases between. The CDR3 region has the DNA TGCGCCAGCAGCCCCGACAACCTCATACTCCACTTT. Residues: CASSPDNLILHF.

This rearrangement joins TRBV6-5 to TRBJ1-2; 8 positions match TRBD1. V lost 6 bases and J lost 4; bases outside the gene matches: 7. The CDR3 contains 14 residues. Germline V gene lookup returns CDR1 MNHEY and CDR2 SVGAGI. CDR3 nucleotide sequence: TGTGCCAGCAGACCGACAGGGGACGCCTATGGCTACACCTTC. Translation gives CASRPTGDAYGYTF.

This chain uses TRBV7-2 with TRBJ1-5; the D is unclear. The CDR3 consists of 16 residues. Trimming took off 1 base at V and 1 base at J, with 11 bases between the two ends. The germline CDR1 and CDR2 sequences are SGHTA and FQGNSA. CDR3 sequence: CASSLESGLSNQPQHF. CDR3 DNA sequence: TGTGCCAGCAGCTTAGAATCGGGATTGAGCAATCAGCCCCAGCATTTT. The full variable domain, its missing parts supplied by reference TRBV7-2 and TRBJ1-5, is GAGVSQSPSNKVTEKGKDVELRCDPISGHTALYWYRQSLGQGLEFLIYFQGNSAPDKSGLPSDRFSAERTGGSVSTLTIQRTQQEDSAVYLCASSLESGLSNQPQHFGDGTRLSIL.

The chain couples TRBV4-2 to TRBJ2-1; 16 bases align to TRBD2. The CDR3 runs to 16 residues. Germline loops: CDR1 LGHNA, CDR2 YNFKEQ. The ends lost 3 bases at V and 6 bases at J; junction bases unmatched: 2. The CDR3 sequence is CASSQGLAGGPNEQFF. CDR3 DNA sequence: TGTGCCAGCAGCCAGGGACTAGCGGGAGGGCCCAATGAGCAGTTCTTC.

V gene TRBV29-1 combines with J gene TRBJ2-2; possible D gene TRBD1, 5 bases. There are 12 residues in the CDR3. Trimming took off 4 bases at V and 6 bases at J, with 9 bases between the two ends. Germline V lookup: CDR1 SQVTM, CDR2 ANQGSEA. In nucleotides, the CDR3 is TGCAGCGTTGCGCAGGGTTCCGGGGAGCTGTTTTTT. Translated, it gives CSVAQGSGELFF.